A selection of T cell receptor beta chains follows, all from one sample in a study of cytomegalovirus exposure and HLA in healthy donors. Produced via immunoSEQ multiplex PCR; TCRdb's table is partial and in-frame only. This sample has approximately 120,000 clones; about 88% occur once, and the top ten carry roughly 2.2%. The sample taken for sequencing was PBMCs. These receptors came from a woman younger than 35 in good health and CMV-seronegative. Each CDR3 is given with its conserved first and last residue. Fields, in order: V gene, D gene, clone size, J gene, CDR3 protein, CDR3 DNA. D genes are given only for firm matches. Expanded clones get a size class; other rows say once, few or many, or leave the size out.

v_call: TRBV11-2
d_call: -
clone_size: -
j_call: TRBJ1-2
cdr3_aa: CASSLLRTALYGYTF
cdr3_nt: TGTGCCAGCAGCTTACTTCGGACAGCCCTCTATGGCTACACCTTC

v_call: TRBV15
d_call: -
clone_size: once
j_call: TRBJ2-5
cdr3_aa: CATSRARQETQYF
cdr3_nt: TGTGCCACCAGCAGAGCTAGGCAAGAGACCCAGTACTTC

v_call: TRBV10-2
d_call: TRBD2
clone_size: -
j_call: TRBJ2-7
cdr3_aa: CASSEELAGGYEQYF
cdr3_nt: TGCGCCAGCAGTGAGGAACTAGCGGGAGGCTACGAGCAGTACTTC

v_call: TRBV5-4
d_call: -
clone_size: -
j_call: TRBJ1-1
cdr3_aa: CASSIIRGTEAFF
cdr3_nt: TGTGCCAGCAGCATTATTAGGGGTACTGAAGCTTTCTTT

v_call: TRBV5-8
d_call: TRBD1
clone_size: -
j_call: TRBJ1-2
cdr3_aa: CASTSSDPDRVWGYTF
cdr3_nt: TGTGCCAGCACCTCATCAGACCCGGACAGGGTTTGGGGCTACACCTTC

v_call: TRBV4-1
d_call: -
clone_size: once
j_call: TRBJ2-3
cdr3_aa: CASSQVFLTDTQYF
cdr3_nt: TGCGCCAGCAGCCAAGTCTTTTTGACAGATACGCAGTATTTT

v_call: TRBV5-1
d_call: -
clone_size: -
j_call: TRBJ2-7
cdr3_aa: CASTFLKEGSYEQYF
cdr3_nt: TGCGCCAGCACATTTCTTAAGGAGGGCTCCTACGAGCAGTACTTC

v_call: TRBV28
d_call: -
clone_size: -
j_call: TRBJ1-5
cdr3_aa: CASRPRGEVQPQHF
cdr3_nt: TGTGCCAGCAGACCACGGGGGGAGGTTCAGCCCCAGCATTTT

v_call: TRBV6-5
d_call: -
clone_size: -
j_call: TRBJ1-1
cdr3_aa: CASTRTGNTEAFF
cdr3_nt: TGTGCCAGCACCCGCACAGGGAACACTGAAGCTTTCTTT

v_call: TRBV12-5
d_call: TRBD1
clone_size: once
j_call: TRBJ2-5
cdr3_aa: CASGPDRETQYF
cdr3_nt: TGTGCTAGTGGTCCGGACAGGGAGACCCAGTACTTC

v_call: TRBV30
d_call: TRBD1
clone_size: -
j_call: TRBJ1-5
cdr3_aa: CAWALGQGARPQHF
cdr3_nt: TGTGCCTGGGCCCTCGGACAGGGGGCAAGGCCCCAGCATTTT

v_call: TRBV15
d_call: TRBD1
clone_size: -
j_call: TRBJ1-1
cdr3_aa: CATSRDYYYPGGTDTEAFF
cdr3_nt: TGTGCCACCAGCAGAGATTATTATTACCCAGGGGGAACAGACACTGAAGCTTTCTTT

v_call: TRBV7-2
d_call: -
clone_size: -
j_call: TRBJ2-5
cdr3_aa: CASSPQGTQYF
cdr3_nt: TGTGCCAGCAGCCCCCAGGGGACCCAGTACTTC

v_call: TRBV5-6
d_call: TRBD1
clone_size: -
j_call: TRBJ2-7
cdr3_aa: CASGTGTGGYEQYF
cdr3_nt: TGTGCCAGCGGAACCGGGACAGGGGGCTACGAGCAGTACTTC

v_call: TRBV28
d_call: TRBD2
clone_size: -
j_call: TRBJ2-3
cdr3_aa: CASSPRRLAGEADTQYF
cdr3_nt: TGTGCCAGCAGTCCCCGCCGACTAGCGGGAGAGGCAGATACGCAGTATTTT

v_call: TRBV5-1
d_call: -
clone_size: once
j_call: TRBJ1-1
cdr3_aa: CASSLDYLTGEDGTEAFF
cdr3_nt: TGCGCCAGCAGCTTAGATTACCTGACAGGTGAGGATGGGACTGAAGCTTTCTTT

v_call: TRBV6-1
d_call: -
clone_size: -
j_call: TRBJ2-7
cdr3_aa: CASSRAGESGEQYF
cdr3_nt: TGTGCCAGCAGCCGAGCAGGGGAATCGGGGGAGCAGTACTTC

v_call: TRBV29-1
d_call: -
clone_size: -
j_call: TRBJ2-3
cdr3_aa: CSVEGGFEADTQYF
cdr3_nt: TGCAGCGTTGAAGGCGGGTTTGAGGCAGATACGCAGTATTTT

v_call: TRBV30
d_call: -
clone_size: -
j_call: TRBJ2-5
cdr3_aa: CAWSGGYQETQYF
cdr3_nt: TGTGCCTGGAGTGGAGGGTACCAAGAGACCCAGTACTTC

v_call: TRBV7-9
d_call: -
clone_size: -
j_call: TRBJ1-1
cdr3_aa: CASSLAAGKNTEAFF
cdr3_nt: TGTGCCAGCAGCTTAGCGGCAGGAAAGAACACTGAAGCTTTCTTT

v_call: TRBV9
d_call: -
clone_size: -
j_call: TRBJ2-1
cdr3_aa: CASSVTPGLEGQFF
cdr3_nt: TGTGCCAGCAGCGTTACCCCGGGCCTCGAGGGGCAGTTCTTC

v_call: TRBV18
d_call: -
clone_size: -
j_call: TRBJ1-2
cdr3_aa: CASSPGQTANYGYTF
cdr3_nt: TGTGCCAGCTCACCGGGACAAACCGCTAACTATGGCTACACCTTC

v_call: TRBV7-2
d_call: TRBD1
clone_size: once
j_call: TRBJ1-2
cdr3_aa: CASSPDRGANYGYTF
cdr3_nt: TGTGCCAGCAGCCCTGACAGGGGAGCTAACTATGGCTACACCTTC

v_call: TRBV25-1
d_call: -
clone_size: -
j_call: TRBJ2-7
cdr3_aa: CASSDRGIYEQYF
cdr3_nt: TGTGCCAGCAGTGATCGGGGTATCTACGAGCAGTACTTC

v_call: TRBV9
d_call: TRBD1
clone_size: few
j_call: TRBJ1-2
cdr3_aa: CASSVLAGGYGYTF
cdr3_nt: TGTGCCAGCAGCGTACTAGCAGGGGGATATGGCTACACCTTC

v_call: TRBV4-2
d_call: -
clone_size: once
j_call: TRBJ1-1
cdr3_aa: CASSQSSRPNTEAFF
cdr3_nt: TGTGCCAGCAGCCAATCCAGTCGCCCGAACACTGAAGCTTTCTTT

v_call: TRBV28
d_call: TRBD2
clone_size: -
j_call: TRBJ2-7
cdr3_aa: CATLAGGLVEQYF
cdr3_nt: TGTGCCACCCTAGCGGGAGGGCTGGTCGAGCAGTACTTC

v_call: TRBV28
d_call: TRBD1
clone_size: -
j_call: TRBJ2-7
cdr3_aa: CASSSLDRSSYEQYF
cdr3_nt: TGTGCCAGCAGCTCCTTGGACAGGTCCTCCTACGAGCAGTACTTC

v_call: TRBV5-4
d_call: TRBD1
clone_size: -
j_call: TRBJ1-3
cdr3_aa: CASSGGTGLSRGDTIYF
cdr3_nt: TGTGCCAGCAGCGGGGGGACAGGACTATCCCGGGGGGACACCATATATTTT

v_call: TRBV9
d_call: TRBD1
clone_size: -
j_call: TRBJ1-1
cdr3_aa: CASSPRQGARVNTEAFF
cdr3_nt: TGTGCCAGCAGCCCTCGACAGGGGGCACGGGTGAACACTGAAGCTTTCTTT

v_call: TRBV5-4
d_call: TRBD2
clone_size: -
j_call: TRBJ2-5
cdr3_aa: CASSSAGGPGTQYF
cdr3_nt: TGTGCCAGCAGCTCAGCGGGGGGGCCCGGGACCCAGTACTTC

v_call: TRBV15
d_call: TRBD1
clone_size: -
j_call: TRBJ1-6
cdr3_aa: CATSKLTGADSPLHF
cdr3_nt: TGTGCCACCAGCAAGCTTACAGGGGCCGATTCACCCCTCCACTTT

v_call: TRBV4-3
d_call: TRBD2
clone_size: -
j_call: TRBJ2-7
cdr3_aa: CASSQLLAGGSGEQYF
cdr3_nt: TGCGCCAGCAGCCAACTATTAGCGGGAGGGTCGGGCGAGCAGTACTTC

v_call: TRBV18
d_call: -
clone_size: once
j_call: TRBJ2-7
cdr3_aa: CASSLTGDSYEQYF
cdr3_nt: TGTGCCAGCTCACTCACCGGAGACTCCTACGAGCAGTACTTC

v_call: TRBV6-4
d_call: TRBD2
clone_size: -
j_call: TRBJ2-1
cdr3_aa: CASSEESAGGSEQFF
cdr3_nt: TGTGCCAGCAGTGAGGAGTCGGCGGGAGGCTCTGAGCAGTTCTTC

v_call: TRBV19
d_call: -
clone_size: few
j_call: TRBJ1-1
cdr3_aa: CASSIDGTNPEAFF
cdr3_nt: TGTGCCAGTAGTATAGATGGGACAAACCCTGAAGCTTTCTTT

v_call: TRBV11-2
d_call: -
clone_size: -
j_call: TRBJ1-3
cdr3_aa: CASSRNGGAGNTIYF
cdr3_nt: TGTGCCAGCAGCCGCAACGGGGGGGCTGGAAACACCATATATTTT

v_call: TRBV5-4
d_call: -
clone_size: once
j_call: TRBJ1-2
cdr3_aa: CASSPGQSYGYTF
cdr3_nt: TGTGCCAGCAGCCCGGGACAAAGCTATGGCTACACCTTC

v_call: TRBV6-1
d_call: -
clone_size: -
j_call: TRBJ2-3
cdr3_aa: CASSVDGLQATDTQYF
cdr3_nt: TGTGCCAGCAGTGTGGACGGACTCCAAGCGACAGATACGCAGTATTTT

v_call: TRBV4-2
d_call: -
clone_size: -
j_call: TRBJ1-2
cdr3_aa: CASSQGSGDYGYTF
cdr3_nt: TGTGCCAGCAGCCAAGGGTCAGGGGACTATGGCTACACCTTC

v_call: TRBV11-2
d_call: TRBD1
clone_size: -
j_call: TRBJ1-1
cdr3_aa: CASSSRTGRQGLAFF
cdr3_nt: TGTGCCAGCAGCTCAAGGACGGGGCGACAGGGATTGGCTTTCTTT

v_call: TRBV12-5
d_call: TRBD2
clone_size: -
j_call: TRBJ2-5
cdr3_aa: CASGLGTGGGTQYF
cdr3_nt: TGTGCTAGTGGTTTGGGGACTGGCGGGGGGACCCAGTACTTC

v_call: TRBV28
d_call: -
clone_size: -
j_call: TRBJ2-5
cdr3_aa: CASSLAGSGETQYF
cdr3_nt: TGTGCCAGCAGTTTGGCTGGGAGTGGAGAGACCCAGTACTTC

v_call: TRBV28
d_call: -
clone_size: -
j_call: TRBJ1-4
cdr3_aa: CASSFGRELGANEKLFF
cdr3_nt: TGTGCCAGCAGTTTTGGGCGGGAGCTTGGGGCTAATGAAAAACTGTTTTTT

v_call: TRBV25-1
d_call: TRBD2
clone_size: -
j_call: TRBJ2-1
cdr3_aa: CASSVAGDLDEQFF
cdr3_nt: TGTGCCAGCAGTGTAGCGGGAGACTTGGATGAGCAGTTCTTC

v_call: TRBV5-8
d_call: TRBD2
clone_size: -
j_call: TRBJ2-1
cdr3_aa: CASSLTSGWGEDEQFF
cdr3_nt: TGTGCCAGCAGCTTGACTAGCGGGTGGGGCGAAGATGAGCAGTTCTTC

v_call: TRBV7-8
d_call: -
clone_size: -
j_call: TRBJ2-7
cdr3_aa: CASSPFRLSSYEQYF
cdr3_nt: TGTGCCAGCAGCCCCTTCCGCCTGAGCTCCTACGAGCAGTACTTC

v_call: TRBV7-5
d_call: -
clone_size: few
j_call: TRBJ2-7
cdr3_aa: CARSSLTGPGEIRRYF
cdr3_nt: TGTGCCAGAAGCTCCCTCACCGGGCCGGGGGAAATACGACGGTACTTC

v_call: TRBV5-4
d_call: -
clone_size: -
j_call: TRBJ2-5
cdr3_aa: CASSRQIQETQYF
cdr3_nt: TGTGCCAGCAGCCGACAGATCCAAGAGACCCAGTACTTC

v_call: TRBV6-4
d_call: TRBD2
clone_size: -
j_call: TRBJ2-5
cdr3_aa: CASAGLAGGRETQYF
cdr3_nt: TGTGCCAGCGCCGGACTAGCGGGGGGTCGGGAGACCCAGTACTTC

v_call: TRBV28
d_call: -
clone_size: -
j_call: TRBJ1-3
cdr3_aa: CASRAQPGNTIYF
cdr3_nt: TGTGCCAGCAGAGCACAGCCCGGAAACACCATATATTTT

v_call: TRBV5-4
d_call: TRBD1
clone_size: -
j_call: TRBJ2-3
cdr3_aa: CASSSPGQGWDTQYF
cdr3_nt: TGTGCCAGCAGCTCGCCGGGACAGGGTTGGGATACGCAGTATTTT

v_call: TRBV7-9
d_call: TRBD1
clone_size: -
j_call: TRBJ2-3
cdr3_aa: CASSMGTEGTDTQYF
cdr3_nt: TGTGCCAGCAGCATGGGGACAGAAGGCACAGATACGCAGTATTTT

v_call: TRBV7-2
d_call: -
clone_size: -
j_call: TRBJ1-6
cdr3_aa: CASSLVSGVFDSPLHF
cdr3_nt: TGTGCCAGCAGCTTAGTTTCGGGGGTATTTGATTCACCCCTCCACTTT

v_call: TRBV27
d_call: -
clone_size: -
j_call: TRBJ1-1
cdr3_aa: CASSLGRTVEAFF
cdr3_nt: TGTGCCAGCAGTTTGGGAAGGACAGTTGAAGCTTTCTTT

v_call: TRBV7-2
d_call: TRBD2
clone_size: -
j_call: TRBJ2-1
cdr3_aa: CASSLVGGLAGNNEQFF
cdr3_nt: TGTGCCAGCAGCTTAGTAGGGGGACTAGCCGGTAACAATGAGCAGTTCTTC

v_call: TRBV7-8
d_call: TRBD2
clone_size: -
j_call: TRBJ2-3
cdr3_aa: CASSLAMRLALSEDTQYF
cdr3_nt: TGTGCCAGCAGCTTAGCGATGAGACTAGCACTTTCGGAGGATACGCAGTATTTT

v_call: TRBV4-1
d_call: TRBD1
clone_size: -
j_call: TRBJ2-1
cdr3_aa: CASSHAYDRGQDEQFF
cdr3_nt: TGCGCCAGCAGCCATGCCTACGACAGGGGGCAGGATGAGCAGTTCTTC

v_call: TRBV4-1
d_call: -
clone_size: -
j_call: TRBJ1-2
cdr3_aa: CASSQAAGANYGYTF
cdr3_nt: TGCGCCAGCAGCCAGGCTGCAGGGGCTAACTATGGCTACACCTTC

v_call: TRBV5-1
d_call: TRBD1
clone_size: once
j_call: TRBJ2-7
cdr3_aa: CASSTGSYSYEQYF
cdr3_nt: TGCGCCAGCTCGACAGGGTCGTATTCCTACGAGCAGTACTTC